The rows below give T cell receptor beta chains drawn from one sample of a study of response to subunit inactivated influenza vaccine. Each CDR3 protein is one row after TCRdb ran MiXCR on the RT-PCR reads. The sample lists about 700,000 distinct CDR3 sequences; 13% to 15% were seen once. Sequenced material: PBMCs from blood, taken 14 days before vaccination. The receptors here all came from a man aged 45-60 years who received an inactivated influenza vaccine. Each CDR3 is given with its conserved first and last residue. Clone sizes are given selectively: once, few, many, or a class where the clone is expanded.

J gene	clone size	V gene	CDR3 protein
TRBJ1-1	many	TRBV12-3/TRBV12-4	CASSHGTGNTEAFF
TRBJ2-1	-	TRBV5-1	CASSLMTDEQFF
TRBJ2-2	-	TRBV9	CASSVDSPNTGELFF
TRBJ2-1	few	TRBV12-3/TRBV12-4	CASTGTGGLSEQFF
TRBJ1-1	-	TRBV6-1	CASRENSVIAFF
TRBJ2-2	few	TRBV6-1	CASRAGEAGELFF
TRBJ2-7	few	TRBV29-1	CSVKTGGRYEQYF
TRBJ2-3	few	TRBV20-1	CSARKLAPSTDTQYF
TRBJ2-7	-	TRBV5-1	CASSLASRGYEQYF
TRBJ1-1	many	TRBV12-3/TRBV12-4	CASRWGRTEAFF
TRBJ2-7	-	TRBV28	CASSPHPGGEQYF
TRBJ2-3	many	TRBV4-3	CASSQGRADTQYF